What follows are 29 T cell receptor beta chains derived from one specimen sequenced in a study of CD8+ T cells in alopecia areata. Sequencing relied on a cDNA template that was reverse transcribed from extracted RNA. Sequencing was performed with immunoSEQ multiplex PCR; in TCRdb, only in-frame clones are kept and a portion is missing. The top ten clones hold less than 15% of a sample with roughly 150,000 clones, more than 75% of them seen once. The material was CD8+ T cells sorted from blood, obtained at week 0. The receptors here all came from a human donor with alopecia areata.

The chain has TRBV29-1 and TRBJ2-2; 8 bases line up with TRBD1. Germline V lookup: CDR1 SQVTM, CDR2 ANQGSEA. The CDR3 length is 15 residues. The J segment lost 1 base and the V segment lost 7 bases, leaving 8 bases of the junction unmatched. CDR3 sequence reads: CSATSGTGNTGELFF. CDR3 nucleotide sequence: TGCAGCGCCACTTCCGGGACAGGGAACACCGGGGAGCTGTTTTTT.

The V gene is TRBV14, the J gene TRBJ2-2; D call uncertain. Between the trimmed V and J ends, which lost 0 bases and 10 bases, there was a span of 15 bases. Germline-derived CDR1 and CDR2 are SGHDN and FVKESK. The CDR3 totals 15 residues. CDR3 in amino acids: CASSQDFRPLLELFF. CDR3 in DNA: TGTGCCAGCAGCCAAGATTTTAGACCGCTGCTGGAGCTGTTTTTT.

CDR3 DNA: TGTGCCAGCCGGGACAGGCCCCCCAAAAATCAGCCCCAGCATTTT. This sequence encodes CASRDRPPKNQPQHF. J is TRBJ1-5 and V is TRBV6-1; 8 bases fit TRBD1. This CDR3 is built from 15 residues. V lost 8 bases and J lost 4; bases outside the gene matches: 10. Germline V CDR1 and CDR2: MNHNS, SASEGT.

This rearrangement joins TRBV4-1 to TRBJ2-7; D may be TRBD1 (5 bases). The CDR3 is 15 residues long. Trimming shortened V by 3 bases and J by 1 base, and 13 bases separated the two germline ends. The germline V gene encodes CDR1 MGHRA and CDR2 YSYEKL. The CDR3 sequence is CASSQGGAKSYEQYF. The CDR3 nucleotides read TGCGCCAGCAGCCAGGGTGGGGCGAAGTCCTACGAGCAGTACTTC.

The rearrangement links TRBV7-2 to TRBJ2-2; D possibly matches TRBD1 or TRBD2 (5 bases each). CDR3 length: 14 amino acids. V lost 5 bases and J lost 4, with 11 bases in between. In germline, CDR1 is SGHTA, CDR2 FQGNSA. The CDR3 DNA is TGTGCCAGCAGCCGAGGGCAGGGCACCGGGGAGCTGTTTTTT. This codes for CASSRGQGTGELFF. Drawing the rest from reference TRBV7-2 and TRBJ2-2, the complete variable domain is GAGVSQSPSNKVTEKGKDVELRCDPISGHTALYWYRQSLGQGLEFLIYFQGNSAPDKSGLPSDRFSAERTGGSVSTLTIQRTQQEDSAVYLCASSRGQGTGELFFGEGSRLTVL.

The gene calls are TRBV10-2 and TRBJ2-1, with D unclear. Deletions cut 3 bases from V and 7 bases from J, with 7 bases between. CDR3 length equals 12 residues. From germline, CDR1 is WSHSY and CDR2 SAAADI. CDR3 region: CASSEAGNEQFF. DNA of the CDR3: TGCGCCAGCAGTGAAGCAGGAAATGAGCAGTTCTTC.

The chain has TRBV7-9 and TRBJ1-4; maybe TRBD1 (6 bases). CDR3 length: 13 residues. The germline gives CDR1 SEHNR, CDR2 FQNEAQ (reference sequence). Trimming took 0 bases from V and 8 from J, leaving 7 bases between them. The DNA of the CDR3 is TGTGCCAGCAGCTTAGCGGGGGCGGAAAAACTGTTTTTT. Translating it yields CASSLAGAEKLFF.

The rearrangement uses TRBV9 and TRBJ2-1; D unclear. CDR3 length: 12 residues. V was cut by 4 bases and J by 9 bases, with 11 bases left in between. Germline CDR1 and CDR2: SGDLS and YYNGEE. CDR3 protein: CASSQGPSEQFF. In nucleotides, the CDR3 is TGTGCCAGCAGCCAAGGGCCGTCTGAGCAGTTCTTC.

The rearrangement links TRBV25-1 to TRBJ2-7; 7 bases are shared with TRBD1. Losses at the gene ends were 4 bases for V and 2 bases for J; bases not matched to a gene: 2. The CDR3 totals 13 residues. Germline assignment: CDR1 MGHDK and CDR2 SYGVNS. The CDR3 DNA reads TGTGCCAGCAGTGCTGGGACAGCCTACGAGCAGTACTTC. Its translation: CASSAGTAYEQYF.

This rearrangement joins TRBV29-1 to TRBJ1-2; no firm D call. The germline V gene encodes CDR1 SQVTM and CDR2 ANQGSEA. The CDR3 is made up of 13 amino acids. The ends were cut back, 2 bases at V and 5 bases at J, with 12 bases in the middle. Here the CDR3 reads CSVESNGPYGYTF. CDR3 in DNA: TGCAGCGTTGAATCGAACGGCCCATATGGCTACACCTTC.

The chain is built from TRBV5-4 and TRBJ1-1; 8 bases are a match to TRBD1. J gave up 3 bases and V 2 bases, and 6 bases lay outside the gene matches. The CDR3 loop spans 15 amino acids. In germline, CDR1 is SGHNT, CDR2 YYREEE (reference sequence). CDR3 in amino acids: CASSLGATGDTEAFF. CDR3 DNA: TGTGCCAGCAGCTTAGGAGCGACAGGGGACACTGAAGCTTTCTTT.

CDR3 protein: CASRASSYEQYF. The DNA for the CDR3 is TGTGCCAGCAGAGCCAGCTCCTACGAGCAGTACTTC. This chain uses TRBV27 with TRBJ2-7; D remains ambiguous. Trimming took off 6 bases at V and 0 bases at J, with 6 bases between the two ends. The CDR3 runs to 12 residues. The germline V gene has CDR1 MNHEY and CDR2 SMNVEV (reference sequence).

V and J are TRBV9 and TRBJ2-3, with D unclear. This CDR3 contains 16 residues. V was cut by 0 bases and J by 0 bases, with 11 bases left in between. Germline lookup yields CDR1 SGDLS and CDR2 YYNGEE. Here the CDR3 reads CASSVEPLGSTDTQYF. As DNA, the CDR3 is TGTGCCAGCAGCGTAGAACCCCTTGGAAGCACAGATACGCAGTATTTT.

V and J are TRBV7-8 and TRBJ2-3; 8 bases match TRBD2. This CDR3 has 17 amino acids. The germline V gene has CDR1 SGHVS and CDR2 FQNEAQ. Trimming removed 7 bases from V and 0 bases from J; junction bases left unmatched: 12. CDR3 sequence reads: CASNGGDGGVSTDTQYF. The CDR3 nucleotides are TGTGCCAGCAACGGGGGAGACGGGGGGGTTAGCACAGATACGCAGTATTTT.

The chain joins TRBV5-1 to TRBJ2-5; 8 nucleotides agree with TRBD1. Looked up from germline, CDR1 is SGHRS and CDR2 is YFSETQ. The CDR3 runs to 16 residues. V was pared by 1 base and J by 9 bases, with 14 bases of the junction left unmatched. CDR3 bases: TGCGCCAGCAGCTTGCCGGACCTGGACAGGGTGAGGGCCCAGTACTTC. Translation: CASSLPDLDRVRAQYF.

The V gene is TRBV7-8, the J gene TRBJ2-7; 10 nucleotides agree with TRBD2. The V gene's germline CDR1 is SGHVS and CDR2 FQNEAQ. This CDR3 has 15 residues. V lost 5 bases to trimming and J lost 3 bases; unmatched junction nucleotides: 7. The CDR3 loop reads CASSPGLAAFYEQYF. DNA of the CDR3: TGTGCCAGCAGCCCCGGACTAGCGGCATTCTACGAGCAGTACTTC.

This clone occurred a few times. The rearrangement uses TRBV7-8 and TRBJ1-2; the match to TRBD1 covers 9 bases. With V trimmed by 5 bases and J by 4 bases, 8 bases remained unmatched. The germline V gene has CDR1 SGHVS and CDR2 FQNEAQ. This CDR3 region has 15 residues. CDR3 bases: TGTGCCAGCAGCCCCGGGACAGGGAGTGCCTATGGCTACACCTTC. This gives the protein CASSPGTGSAYGYTF.

V usage is TRBV29-1 and J usage is TRBJ2-2, with a tentative D call TRBD1 (6 bases). CDR3 length: 14 amino acids. The V end was cut by 4 bases, the J end by 4 bases, with 13 bases between. Germline V lookup: CDR1 SQVTM, CDR2 ANQGSEA. The CDR3 bases are TGCAGCGTTGTGTTAACAGGGTCCACCGGGGAGCTGTTTTTT. This gives the protein CSVVLTGSTGELFF.

A word on this clone: This same CDR3 is encoded by further DNA sequences in the sample. The chain is built from TRBV29-1 and TRBJ2-7, with TRBD2 as a possible D gene (5 bases). Germline assignment: CDR1 SQVTM and CDR2 ANQGSEA. V was clipped by 4 bases and J by 0 bases, with 10 bases between them. This CDR3 contains 13 residues. The CDR3 DNA reads as TGCAGCGTTGCGGCCGGAGGCTCCTACGAGCAGTACTTC. Protein sequence: CSVAAGGSYEQYF.

The chain joins TRBV25-1 to TRBJ2-1; D unclear. V lost 4 bases, J lost 6 bases, and 7 bases lay in between. CDR1 and CDR2 (germline): MGHDK, SYGVNS. The CDR3 runs 12 residues. CDR3 nucleotide sequence: TGTGCCAGCAGTGTACCGGGCAATGAGCAGTTCTTC. This encodes CASSVPGNEQFF. The full variable domain, in which reference TRBV25-1 and TRBJ2-1 provide the parts outside the CDR3, is EADIYQTPRYLVIGTGKKITLECSQTMGHDKMYWYQQDPGMELHLIHYSYGVNSTEKGDLSSESTVSRIRTEHFPLTLESARPSHTSQYLCASSVPGNEQFFGPGTRLTVL.

The chain employs TRBV27 and TRBJ2-1; D perhaps matches TRBD1 (5 bases). Deletions cut 4 bases from V and 4 bases from J, with 11 bases between. The germline V gene encodes CDR1 MNHEY and CDR2 SMNVEV (reference sequence). This CDR3 contains 14 residues. The CDR3 here is CASSWAGIYNEQFF. The CDR3 region has the DNA TGTGCCAGCAGTTGGGCAGGGATATACAATGAGCAGTTCTTC.

The rearrangement joins TRBV18 to TRBJ2-7; 7 bases agree with TRBD1. The germline V gene encodes CDR1 KGHSH and CDR2 LQKENI. The CDR3 covers 15 residues. J gave up 7 bases and V 0 bases, and 9 bases lay outside the gene matches. The CDR3 DNA is TGTGCCAGCTCACCACCCGACAGGGTGAGGAGTGAGCAGTACTTC. It encodes CASSPPDRVRSEQYF. Looking up the rest from reference TRBV18 and TRBJ2-7 gives the full variable domain: NAGVMQNPRHLVRRRGQEARLRCSPMKGHSHVYWYRQLPEEGLKFMVYLQKENIIDESGMPKERFSAEFPKEGPSILRIQQVVRGDSAAYFCASSPPDRVRSEQYFGPGTRLTVT.

About this clone itself: The junction and the germline gene differ at one end; a read error may be behind it. This chain uses TRBV5-6 with TRBJ2-1; TRBD2 matches at 13 bases. The CDR3 consists of 12 residues. The germline V gene has CDR1 SGHDT and CDR2 YYEEEE. DNA for the CDR3: TGTGCCAGCAGCCCGGGGACTAGCGGGACTCTCTTC. This gives the protein CASSPGTSGTLF.

The rearrangement joins TRBV6-1 to TRBJ2-7; D not resolved. The CDR3 loop spans 10 amino acids. With 8 bases removed from V and 4 bases from J, the gap between germline ends came to 6 bases. The germline V gene encodes CDR1 MNHNS and CDR2 SASEGT. This CDR3 is CASASYEQYF. CDR3 bases: TGTGCCAGCGCGAGTTACGAGCAGTACTTC.

The V and J genes are TRBV7-6 and TRBJ2-7, with TRBD2 matching over 8 bases. The J segment lost 3 bases and the V segment lost 1 base, leaving 8 bases of the junction unmatched. From germline, CDR1 is SGHVS and CDR2 FNYEAQ. The CDR3 length is 16 residues. The CDR3 reads CASSLEVWGLDYEQYF. In nucleotides, the CDR3 is TGTGCCAGCAGCTTAGAGGTCTGGGGACTAGACTACGAGCAGTACTTC.

In this sample, this clone turned up once. This rearrangement joins TRBV7-2 to TRBJ2-3, with TRBD2 matching over 10 bases. Germline CDR1 and CDR2: SGHTA and FQGNSA. V dropped 3 bases and J dropped 0; count of bases not matched to a gene: 0. This CDR3 has 15 residues. The CDR3 protein is CASSLTSGSTDTQYF. CDR3 DNA sequence: TGTGCCAGCAGCTTGACTAGCGGGAGCACAGATACGCAGTATTTT.

CDR3 sequence: CASSEGSLYEQFF. As DNA, the CDR3 is TGTGCCAGCAGTGAAGGATCTTTGTATGAGCAGTTCTTC. The chain has TRBV25-1 and TRBJ2-1; D is undetermined. CDR3 length: 13 amino acids. CDR1 MGHDK and CDR2 SYGVNS come from the germline V gene. The ends were cut back, 2 bases at V and 8 bases at J, with 10 bases in the middle.

The chain joins TRBV29-1 to TRBJ2-2; 10 bases are shared with TRBD2. The length of the CDR3 is 16 residues. J gave up 1 base and V 1 base, and 3 bases lay outside the gene matches. Germline CDR1 and CDR2: SQVTM and ANQGSEA. The CDR3 sequence is CSVEAPSGRNTGELFF. In DNA form, the CDR3 reads TGCAGCGTTGAAGCGCCTAGCGGGAGGAACACCGGGGAGCTGTTTTTT.

CDR3 DNA sequence: TGTGCTAGTGGTAGCCTCGACGACAGGGATTATTCCGGGGAGCTGTTTTTT. This gives the protein CASGSLDDRDYSGELFF. The chain uses TRBV12-5 and TRBJ2-2; TRBD1 matches at 7 bases. From germline, CDR1 is LGHNT and CDR2 FRNRAP. V lost 5 bases, J lost 6 bases, and 15 bases stayed unmatched. This CDR3 has 17 residues.